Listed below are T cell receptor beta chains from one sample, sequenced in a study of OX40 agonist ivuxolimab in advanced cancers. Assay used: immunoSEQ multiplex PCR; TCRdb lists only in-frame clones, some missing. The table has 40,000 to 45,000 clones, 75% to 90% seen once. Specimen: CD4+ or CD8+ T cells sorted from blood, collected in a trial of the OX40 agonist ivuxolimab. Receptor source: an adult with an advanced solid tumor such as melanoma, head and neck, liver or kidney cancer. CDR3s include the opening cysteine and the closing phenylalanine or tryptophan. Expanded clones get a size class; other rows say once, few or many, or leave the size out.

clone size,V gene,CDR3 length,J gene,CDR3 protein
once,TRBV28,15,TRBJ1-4,CASAKGTRSSEKLFF
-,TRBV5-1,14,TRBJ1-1,CASSPSGEIAEAFF
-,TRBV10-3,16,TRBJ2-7,CAISDAWLAGVGEQYF
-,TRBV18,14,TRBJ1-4,CASSLGMTNEKLFF
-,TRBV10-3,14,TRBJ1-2,CAISEQGQGGGYTF
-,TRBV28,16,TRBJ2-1,CASRLRTSGGYNEQFF
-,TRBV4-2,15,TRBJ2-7,CASSQVGTGEYEQYF
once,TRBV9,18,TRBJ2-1,CASSAGLAGKGGYNEQFF
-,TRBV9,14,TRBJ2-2,CASSVAGRGGELFF
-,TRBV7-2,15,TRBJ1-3,CASSPRQGTGNTIYF
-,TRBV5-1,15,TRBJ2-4,CASSLQGLAKNIQYF
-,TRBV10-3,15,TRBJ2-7,CAISAQGNPSYEQYF
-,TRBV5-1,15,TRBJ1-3,CASSLDWGIGGTIYF
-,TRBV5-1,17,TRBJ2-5,CASRVGIAGGSQETQYF
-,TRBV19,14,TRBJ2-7,CASSQHRGVYEQYF
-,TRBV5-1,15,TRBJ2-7,CASSSVAGVAGEQYF
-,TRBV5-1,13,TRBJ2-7,CASSAGLAGEQYF
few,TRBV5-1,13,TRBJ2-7,CASRVGGSYEQYF
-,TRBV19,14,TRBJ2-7,CASRGPSGSSEQYF
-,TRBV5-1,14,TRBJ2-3,CASSRPGNADTQYF
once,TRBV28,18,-,CASSLLSRGLAGTYEQYF
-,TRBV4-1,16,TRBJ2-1,CASSQAPRAGGNEQFF
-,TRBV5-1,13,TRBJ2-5,CASSRTGVETQYF
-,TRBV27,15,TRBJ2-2,CASRGTSGGVGELFF
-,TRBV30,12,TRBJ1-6,CARGGQGLPLHF
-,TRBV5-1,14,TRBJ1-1,CASSWTGSNTEAFF
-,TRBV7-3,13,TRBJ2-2,CASRDRGPGELFF
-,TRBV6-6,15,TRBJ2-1,CASSYSGLGDNEQFF
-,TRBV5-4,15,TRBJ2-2,CASSRAVVGVGELFF
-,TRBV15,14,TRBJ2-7,CATSLDRVSYEQYF
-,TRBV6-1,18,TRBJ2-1,CASSGGPLAGGPGNEQFF
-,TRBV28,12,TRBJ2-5,CASSPMEETQYF
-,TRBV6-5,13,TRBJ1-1,CASRGQGGTEAFF
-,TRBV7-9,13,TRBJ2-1,CASSPAGIGEQFF
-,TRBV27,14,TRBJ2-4,CASSLSAGAGKQYF
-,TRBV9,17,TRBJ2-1,CASSQGLALGSYNEQFF
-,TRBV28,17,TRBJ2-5,CASSPWGWGGGEETQYF
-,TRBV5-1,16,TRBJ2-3,CASSRILSAGPDTQYF
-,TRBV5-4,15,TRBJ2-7,CASSLKVQGSYEQYF
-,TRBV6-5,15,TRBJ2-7,CASSNRRRGSYEQYF
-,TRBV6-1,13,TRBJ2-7,CASSAAGPYEQYF
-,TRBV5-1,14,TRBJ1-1,CASSGGSPNTEAFF
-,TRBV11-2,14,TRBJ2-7,CASSLAGERVEQYF
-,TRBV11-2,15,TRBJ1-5,CASSLGAGPDQPQHF
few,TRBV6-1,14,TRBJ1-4,CASRRAEANEKLFF
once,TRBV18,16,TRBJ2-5,CASSPVWGSSMETQYF
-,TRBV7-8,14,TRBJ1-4,CASSFQGPNEKLFF
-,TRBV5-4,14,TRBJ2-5,CASGLGTHQETQYF
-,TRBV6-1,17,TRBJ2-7,CASSEDPQGASSYEQYF
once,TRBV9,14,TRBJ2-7,CASSSGRSSYEQYF
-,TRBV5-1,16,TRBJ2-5,CASSVKTSGTAKTQYF
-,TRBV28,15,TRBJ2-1,CASSLAGERSREQFF
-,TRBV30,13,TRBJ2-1,CAWSVLTANEQFF
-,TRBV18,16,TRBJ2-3,CASSPGGQGFTGTQYF
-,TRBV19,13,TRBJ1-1,CASRGGQGYEAFF
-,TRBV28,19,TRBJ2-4,CASSPPPSGTRSQVRIQYF
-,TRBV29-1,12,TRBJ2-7,CSVGTGPNEQYF
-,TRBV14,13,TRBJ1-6,CASSQRLNSPLHF
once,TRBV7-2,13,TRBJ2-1,CASSSGLIGEQFF